Listed below are T cell receptor beta chains from one sample, sequenced in a study. TCRdb used MiXCR to reprocess the RT-PCR reads, holding one entry per CDR3 protein. The data contain about 680,000 distinct CDR3 sequences, approximately 15% of them singletons. The sequenced sample consisted of memory CD4+ T cells from blood. The receptors were gathered from a female donor in good health, serving as a healthy control. CDR3s include the opening cysteine and the closing phenylalanine or tryptophan. D genes are given only for firm matches. Part of the rows lack a size; the others show once, few, many or a class for expanded clones.

TRBD1	TRBJ1-2	TRBV20-1	16	many	CSARGAGDRNNYGYTF	TGCAGTGCTAGAGGCGCCGGGGACAGGAATAACTATGGCTACACCTTC
NA	TRBJ2-5	TRBV30	12	NA	CAWSVHPGAQYF	TGTGCCTGGAGTGTACATCCAGGGGCCCAGTACTTC
TRBD1	TRBJ1-1	TRBV11-2	15	once	CASSKTGAIPTEAFF	TGTGCCAGCAGCAAGACAGGGGCCATCCCCACTGAAGCTTTCTTT
TRBD1	TRBJ2-3	TRBV18	16	many	CASSPWTGSETDTQYF	TGTGCCAGCTCACCGTGGACAGGGTCTGAGACAGATACGCAGTATTTT
NA	TRBJ1-4	TRBV20-1	14	many	CSASYATGDEKLFF	TGCAGTGCTAGCTATGCTACCGGAGATGAAAAACTGTTTTTT
TRBD1	TRBJ2-1	TRBV5-6	15	many	CASSLPGQGFAEQFF	TGTGCCAGCAGCTTGCCGGGACAGGGGTTTGCTGAGCAGTTCTTC
TRBD2	TRBJ2-1	TRBV2	14	few	CASRSSGWSDEQFF	TGTGCCAGCCGGTCTAGCGGGTGGAGCGATGAGCAGTTCTTC
NA	TRBJ1-1	TRBV2	13	few	CASRPDMNTEAFF	TGTGCCAGCAGACCGGACATGAACACTGAAGCTTTCTTT
NA	TRBJ1-5	TRBV28	16	NA	CASTLPTGAYGQPQHF	TGTGCCAGCACCCTCCCCACGGGGGCGTACGGTCAGCCCCAGCATTTT
NA	TRBJ2-1	TRBV4-2	14	many	CASSQDGTNNEQFF	TGTGCCAGCAGCCAAGATGGCACCAACAATGAGCAGTTCTTC
NA	TRBJ2-1	TRBV7-9	15	NA	CASSFTRSTHNEQFF	TGTGCCAGCAGCTTCACTAGGTCCACACACAATGAGCAGTTCTTC
NA	TRBJ2-2	TRBV24-1	14	few	CATSFAGNTGELFF	TGTGCCACCAGTTTTGCAGGGAACACCGGGGAGCTGTTTTTT
NA	TRBJ2-7	TRBV7-9	14	NA	CASSLDGALSEQYF	TGTGCCAGCAGCTTAGACGGGGCGTTAAGCGAGCAGTACTTC
NA	TRBJ2-7	TRBV5-1	15	many	CASSSGVFGSYEQYF	TGCGCCAGCAGCTCGGGGGTATTCGGCTCCTACGAGCAGTACTTC
TRBD1	TRBJ2-1	TRBV12-3/TRBV12-4	15	NA	CASTVSGTGWDEQFF	TGTGCCAGCACCGTCTCCGGGACAGGGTGGGATGAGCAGTTCTTC
NA	TRBJ2-5	TRBV3-1	15	few	CASSQGREGMKTQYF	TGTGCCAGCAGCCAAGGAAGGGAAGGGATGAAGACCCAGTACTTC
TRBD2	TRBJ2-5	TRBV7-2	15	many	CASRASGLAGETQYF	TGTGCCAGCAGGGCCTCGGGACTAGCAGGAGAGACCCAGTACTTC
NA	TRBJ2-7	TRBV12-3/TRBV12-4	14	many	CASSFWDTPYEQYF	TGTGCCAGCAGTTTCTGGGACACACCCTACGAGCAGTACTTC
TRBD1	TRBJ1-2	TRBV4-3	14	NA	CASSQVDRRGGYTF	TGCGCCAGCAGCCAAGTGGACAGGAGAGGAGGCTACACCTTC
TRBD2	TRBJ2-7	TRBV30	14	NA	CAWSSSGGRREQYF	TGTGCCTGGAGCTCCAGCGGGGGGCGGAGGGAGCAGTACTTC
NA	TRBJ1-4	TRBV24-1	15	few	CATSDPGQTDEKLFF	TGTGCCACCAGTGACCCTGGACAAACAGATGAAAAACTGTTTTTT
TRBD1	TRBJ1-4	TRBV5-1	15	few	CASSVKGQANEKLFF	TGCGCCAGCAGCGTGAAGGGACAGGCTAATGAAAAACTGTTTTTT
NA	TRBJ2-7	TRBV7-2	15	NA	CASSPNSDGSYEQYF	TGTGCCAGCAGCCCAAATTCGGATGGGAGCTACGAGCAGTACTTC
TRBD2	TRBJ2-2	TRBV6-5	14	few	CASGREMDFGELFF	TGTGCCAGCGGGCGGGAGATGGATTTCGGGGAGCTGTTTTTT
NA	TRBJ1-1	TRBV6-6	13	few	CASSTDVGTEAFF	TGTGCCAGCAGTACCGACGTGGGTACAGAAGCTTTCTTT
TRBD1	TRBJ2-5	TRBV28	15	few	CASSLGTGGKETQYF	TGTGCCAGCAGTTTAGGAACAGGGGGTAAAGAGACCCAGTACTTC
NA	TRBJ2-1	TRBV15	15	many	CATSRWDTEDNEQFF	TGTGCCACCAGCAGATGGGACACAGAGGACAATGAGCAGTTCTTC
NA	TRBJ2-2	TRBV20-1	15	NA	CSALHRDSNTGELFF	TGCAGTGCCTTGCACCGGGACTCGAACACCGGGGAGCTGTTTTTT
TRBD2	TRBJ2-5	TRBV20-1	15	few	CSARAQSGGGETQYF	TGCAGTGCTAGAGCCCAGAGCGGGGGGGGGGAGACCCAGTACTTC
NA	TRBJ1-2	TRBV24-1	16	few	CATSDPRDTTNYGYTF	TGTGCCACCAGTGATCCCCGGGACACCACTAACTATGGCTACACCTTC
TRBD2	TRBJ2-7	TRBV12-3/TRBV12-4	14	NA	CASSLSGSNSEQYF	TGTGCCAGCAGTTTAAGCGGGAGTAATAGCGAGCAGTACTTC
NA	TRBJ2-1	TRBV11-3	16	NA	CASSLEARADFNEQFF	TGTGCCAGCAGCTTAGAGGCTAGAGCTGATTTCAATGAGCAGTTCTTC
TRBD1	TRBJ1-5	TRBV12-3/TRBV12-4	15	NA	CASSARTGSDQPQHF	TGTGCCAGCAGTGCTCGGACAGGGAGCGATCAGCCCCAGCATTTT
TRBD2	TRBJ2-4	TRBV5-1	15	NA	CASSLEWGGKNIQYF	TGCGCCAGCAGCTTGGAATGGGGGGGCAAAAACATTCAGTACTTC
NA	TRBJ2-7	TRBV20-1	12	few	CSASRMTYEQYF	TGCAGTGCTAGTCGAATGACCTACGAGCAGTACTTC
NA	TRBJ2-7	TRBV20-1	15	few	CSAVERSTARSEQYF	TGCAGTGCCGTCGAACGCAGTACTGCTCGATCCGAGCAGTACTTC
NA	TRBJ1-4	TRBV12-3/TRBV12-4	13	NA	CASSLAEGEKLFF	TGTGCCAGCAGTTTAGCGGAAGGGGAAAAACTGTTTTTT
TRBD2	TRBJ2-1	TRBV5-1	15	many	CASSLDSGRAREQFF	TGCGCCAGCAGCTTGGACAGCGGGAGGGCCCGTGAGCAGTTCTTC
TRBD1	TRBJ2-4	TRBV4-3	17	few	CASSPDWGQGLKNIQYF	TGCGCCAGCAGCCCCGACTGGGGACAGGGGCTGAAAAACATTCAGTACTTC
NA	TRBJ2-3	TRBV24-1	16	many	CATSDPSSPSTDTQYF	TGTGCCACCAGTGATCCCAGTTCACCTAGCACAGATACGCAGTATTTT
TRBD2	TRBJ2-5	TRBV18	17	NA	CASSPRVPSGSQETQYF	TGTGCCAGCTCACCACGTGTTCCTAGCGGGAGTCAAGAGACCCAGTACTTC
NA	TRBJ2-7	TRBV3-1	12	few	CASSQTFYEQYF	TGTGCCAGCAGCCAAACCTTCTACGAGCAGTACTTC
NA	TRBJ2-1	TRBV5-1	15	many	CASSLGPTGQDLAFF	TGCGCCAGCAGCTTGGGACCAACAGGGCAGGACCTCGCGTTCTTC
NA	TRBJ1-2	TRBV12-3/TRBV12-4	12	many	CASSPGTGGYTF	TGTGCCAGCAGTCCAGGGACCGGGGGCTACACCTTC